These 8 T cell receptor beta chains originate from one sample sequenced in a study of T cell changes during pregnancy in multiple sclerosis. Sequenced by immunoSEQ multiplex PCR; TCRdb stores in-frame clones only, minus some. The sample yields about 100,000 clones, approximately 90% seen once. The material sequenced was peripheral blood, taken after pregnancy. The origin of the receptors is a female donor with multiple sclerosis, enrolled in a pregnancy study.

V usage is TRBV15 and J usage is TRBJ2-1; TRBD1 matches at 7 bases. The CDR3 loop spans 15 amino acids. The trim removed 5 bases at V and 2 bases at J, leaving 6 bases unmatched. The germline V gene encodes CDR1 LNHNV and CDR2 YYDKDF (reference sequence). The DNA of the CDR3 is TGTGCCACCAGCGGAGTAGGGACAGCCTACAATGAGCAGTTCTTC. This translates into CATSGVGTAYNEQFF.

This chain links TRBV7-2 with TRBJ2-5, with TRBD2 matching over 7 bases. Trimming cost V 1 base and J 3 bases; bases outside gene matches: 2. From germline, CDR1 is SGHTA and CDR2 FQGNSA. This CDR3 is built from 14 residues. CDR3 sequence (DNA): TGTGCCAGCAGCTTAGTCCGGGGGGAAGAGACCCAGTACTTC. Protein: CASSLVRGEETQYF.

The chain couples TRBV27 to TRBJ2-6; TRBD1 matches 10 bases. This CDR3 is 17 amino acids long. Germline CDR1 reads MNHEY; CDR2 reads SMNVEV (reference sequence). The V segment lost 4 bases and the J segment 0 bases; nucleotides outside the gene matches: 3. CDR3: CASSWDRGSSGANVLTF. The CDR3 DNA is TGTGCCAGCAGTTGGGACAGGGGAAGCTCTGGGGCCAACGTCCTGACTTTC.

This chain uses TRBV2 with TRBJ2-7; 11 bases match TRBD1. The CDR3 has 13 amino acids. The germline gives CDR1 SNHLY, CDR2 FYNNEI. V was pared by 10 bases and J by 0 bases, with 2 bases of the junction left unmatched. CDR3 sequence: CAIGTGGSYEQYF. CDR3 bases: TGTGCCATCGGGACAGGGGGCTCCTACGAGCAGTACTTC.

Of note for this clone: The DNA is left out, because the CDR3 cannot be placed on it with certainty; the CDR3 is given as TCRdb lists it. V gene TRBV28 combines with J gene TRBJ1-4; TRBD1, the table's D call, was not compared with the DNA. The CDR3 is 14 amino acids in total, end residues counted. Germline V CDR1 and CDR2: MDHEN, SYDVKM. The CDR3 here is CASSFLAENEKLFF.

V usage is TRBV19 and J usage is TRBJ2-2, with TRBD2 matching 7 bases. The CDR3 covers 15 residues. CDR1 LNHDA and CDR2 SQIVND come from the germline V gene (reference sequence). The ends lost 8 bases at V and 2 bases at J; junction bases unmatched: 8. This CDR3 reads CASGIAGVNTGELFF. The CDR3 nucleotides read TGTGCCAGTGGAATAGCGGGTGTCAACACCGGGGAGCTGTTTTTT.

This sequence joins TRBV7-2 and TRBJ2-7; a weak D match, TRBD2 (6 bases). CDR3 length equals 13 residues. Germline V gene lookup returns CDR1 SGHTA and CDR2 FQGNSA. The V gene lost 5 bases and the J gene lost 2 bases, with 10 bases spanning the gap. The CDR3 here is CASSGGVPYEQYF. CDR3 nucleotides: TGTGCCAGCAGCGGAGGGGTTCCCTACGAGCAGTACTTC.

V and J are TRBV5-1 and TRBJ2-1, with D possibly being TRBD1 (5 bases). Trimming removed 0 bases at V and 0 bases at J, with 22 bases between. The germline CDR1 and CDR2 sequences are SGHRS and YFSETQ. CDR3 length: 20 residues. The CDR3 nucleotides read TGCGCCAGCAGCTTGGGGGTAAGCGACAGAGTACCAAACTCCTACAATGAGCAGTTCTTC. It encodes CASSLGVSDRVPNSYNEQFF.